This passage covers 2 T cell receptor beta chains from one sample sequenced in a study of T cell responses to AZD1222 COVID-19 vaccine. Clones were sequenced by immunoSEQ multiplex PCR, and TCRdb holds only the in-frame ones, with some missing. The sample holds tens of thousands of clones, less than 95% seen once. The input for sequencing was peripheral blood, taken 28 days after the second AZD1222 dose. The receptors were gathered from an adult who received the AZD1222 COVID-19 vaccine.

The chain recombines TRBV2 with TRBJ2-7, with TRBD2 matching 8 bases. V dropped 8 bases and J dropped 3; count of bases not matched to a gene: 9. This CDR3 is 14 amino acids long. Germline V lookup: CDR1 SNHLY, CDR2 FYNNEI. CDR3 amino acids: CASLRAGDLYEQYF. The CDR3 DNA reads TGTGCCAGCTTAAGAGCGGGGGACCTCTACGAGCAGTACTTC. The full variable domain, with the rest looked up from reference TRBV2 and TRBJ2-7, is EPEVTQTPSHQVTQMGQEVILRCVPISNHLYFYWYRQILGQKVEFLVSFYNNEISEKSEIFDDQFSVERPDGSNFTLKIRSTKLEDSAMYFCASLRAGDLYEQYFGPGTRLTVT.

This clone was observed a handful of times. V and J are TRBV7-2 and TRBJ1-2; 8 nucleotides agree with TRBD1. V dropped 8 bases and J dropped 7; count of bases not matched to a gene: 12. The CDR3 runs to 14 residues. Germline CDR1 is SGHTA and CDR2 is FQGNSA. The CDR3 bases are TGTGCCAGCGCTGTGGCAGGGGGCTTAGGTGGCTACACCTTC. It translates to CASAVAGGLGGYTF.